This T cell receptor beta chain was found in a study of cytomegalovirus exposure and HLA in healthy donors. Broader study findings: The study reported that TCR beta sequences accurately predicted HLA-A and HLA-B alleles in most subjects.

CDR1 and CDR2 (germline): LGHNA, YSLEER. The V segment lost 4 bases and the J segment 3 bases; nucleotides outside the gene matches: 2. CDR3 length: 16 residues. To note about this clone: Antigen unknown.

PCR primers comprised 60 Vbeta and 13 Jbeta primers. TCRdb's table, derived via immunoSEQ multiplex PCR, lists solely in-frame clones and lacks some. Of 150,000 to 180,000 clones listed, about 80% were seen once; the top ten hold about 7.1%. The sequenced sample was PBMCs. V is TRBV4-3 and J is TRBJ2-3; 15 bases fit TRBD2. This receptor was identified in a woman between 45 and 65 years old in good health and CMV-seropositive. The CDR3 DNA reads TGCGCCAGCAGCCGGACTAGCGGGGGGGCAACAGATACGCAGTATTTT. Its protein is CASSRTSGGATDTQYF.